The rows below give T cell receptor beta chains drawn from one sample of a study of cytomegalovirus exposure and HLA in healthy donors. Method: immunoSEQ multiplex PCR; TCRdb's copy keeps in-frame clones and lacks some. The table shows 150,000 to 200,000 clones, with roughly 13% occurring only once. The sequencing sample was made of PBMCs. These receptor sequences come from a man aged 50 to 60 in good health and CMV-seropositive. CDR3s include the opening cysteine and the closing phenylalanine or tryptophan. Clone size is not always given. Where it is, it says once, few, many or a class for expanded clones.

abundance	len	v_gene	CDR3aa
.	14	TRBV6-1	CASSLQVVNTEAFF
few	13	TRBV11-3	CASGGELNTEAFF
.	16	TRBV9	CASSVGGARNQETQYF
few	14	TRBV2	CASRRGGSNQPQHF
few	12	TRBV27	CASSLLNSPLHF
.	14	TRBV6-5	CASNIRDSSSPLHF
.	17	TRBV18	CASSPRVGQDDTDTQYF
few	15	TRBV18	CASSLVGSNTGELFF
.	15	TRBV19	CASSQDLRGNSPLHF
medium-sized	13	TRBV15	CATSSYGTEEQYF
medium-sized	19	TRBV12-1	CASSFSCPGTGIRTGELFF
few	15	TRBV30	CACDPRQATLREQYF
few	14	TRBV2	CASSEQGAGGELFF
.	16	TRBV6-5	CASSYSTSGSYNEQFF
.	15	TRBV28	CASKNSGVFNQPQHF
.	18	TRBV5-1	CASSREGTRLGGGNTIYF
few	16	TRBV7-9	CASSSSPGGLGNEQFF
.	15	TRBV7-8	CASRSAGTVGETQYF
.	14	TRBV11-3	CASSLWDREETQYF
few	15	TRBV30	CAWSSAGGLGETQYF
.	14	TRBV9	CASSVSGSRDEQYF
few	15	TRBV7-9	CASTFGQGYNSPLHF
.	15	TRBV6-5	CASSSLARGTDTQYF
.	15	TRBV5-4	CASSLGSQGSDMQYF
.	15	TRBV19	CASSIGTSDWETQYF
.	13	TRBV2	CASKYGTADTQYF
.	15	TRBV9	CASSVESRGDYGYTF
few	15	TRBV6-1	CASSEGRGLYDEQYF
.	17	TRBV4-2	CASSQAGTGGGNQPQHF
.	12	TRBV4-3	CASSRGSYEQYF
.	15	TRBV6-5	CASSPVAGRGGGYTF
few	15	TRBV13	CASSLASGSSYEQYF
few	16	TRBV7-6	CASSLYGGGNTGELFF
.	14	TRBV19	CASSAYRGGTEAFF
.	16	TRBV15	CATSREGQGNTGELFF
.	14	TRBV14	CASNRRSSGNTIYF
few	11	TRBV27	CASSSVGELFF
.	13	TRBV6-5	CASSFQGGTEAFF
few	14	TRBV19	CASSTGPGSQPQHF
few	14	TRBV5-4	CASSARQTNLEAFF
.	16	TRBV28	CASSRAGGASNQPQHF
few	12	TRBV5-4	CASSSETDTQYF